These T cell receptor beta chains were read from a single sample in a study of identical twins. TCRdb reanalysed the 5' RACE reads using MiXCR and keeps one entry per CDR3 protein. This sample carries about 570,000 distinct CDR3 sequences, just under 10% of them seen once, and the ten largest clones take around 3.2%. The sample also formed part of further work on yellow fever vaccine responses in identical twins.

Specimen: PBMCs. These receptors originate from a woman aged 18 to 35 in good health. CDR3s include the opening cysteine and the closing phenylalanine or tryptophan. Each record gives: D gene, clone size, V gene, J gene, CDR3 DNA, CDR3 protein. D genes are given only for firm matches. The size entry is marked missing in some rows and otherwise reads once, few, many or a size class.

>TRBD2|many|TRBV7-9|TRBJ2-5
TGTGCCAGCAGCCACCCGGGACTAGCGAGAGAGACCCAGTACTTC
CASSHPGLARETQYF
>.|.|TRBV5-1|TRBJ2-1
TGCGCCAGCAGCTTGGGAGCTAGAACGGATGAGCAGTTCTTC
CASSLGARTDEQFF
>.|many|TRBV20-1|TRBJ1-1
TGCAGTGCTAGAGAAAACGGCATGAACACTGAAGCTTTCTTT
CSARENGMNTEAFF
>.|many|TRBV20-1|TRBJ1-1
TGCAGTGCTAGACGGGACACTGAAGCTTTCTTT
CSARRDTEAFF
>.|few|TRBV7-3|TRBJ2-6
TGTGCCAGCAGCTCCCTAGATGGGGCCAACGTCCTGACTTTC
CASSSLDGANVLTF
>TRBD2|.|TRBV20-1|TRBJ2-1
TGCAGTGCTAGTGCAGCGGGAGCCCGTGGTGAGCAGTTCTTC
CSASAAGARGEQFF
>.|few|TRBV20-1|TRBJ2-7
TGCAGTGCTAGAGCTGTCGGGAGAGCCTACGAGCAGTACTTC
CSARAVGRAYEQYF
>.|few|TRBV12-3/TRBV12-4|TRBJ1-1
TGTGCCAGCAGTTACGGCCTGAAAGGTGAAGCTTTCTTT
CASSYGLKGEAFF
>.|few|TRBV9|TRBJ2-3
TGTGCCAGCAGCGTAGATGGCGGCAGCACAGATACGCAGTATTTT
CASSVDGGSTDTQYF
>.|.|TRBV12-3/TRBV12-4|TRBJ2-7
TGTGCCAGCAGTTTAATCGATGTGAACTACGAGCAGTACTTC
CASSLIDVNYEQYF
>TRBD2|.|TRBV29-1|TRBJ2-3
TGCAGCCCAGCCTTGACTAGCGGGAGTACAGATACGCAGTATTTT
CSPALTSGSTDTQYF
>.|few|TRBV3-1|TRBJ2-2
TGTGCCAGCAGCCGCCAAAGCCCTAGCCGTTCCGGGGAGCTGTTTTTT
CASSRQSPSRSGELFF
>TRBD2|.|TRBV11-2|TRBJ2-3
TGTGCCAGCAGCGCTAGGTGGGGGACTAGCGGCACAGATACGCAGTATTTT
CASSARWGTSGTDTQYF
>.|many|TRBV2|TRBJ2-2
TGTGCCAGCAGGGACCCTCGGGCCGGGGAGCTGTTTTTT
CASRDPRAGELFF
>.|few|TRBV28|TRBJ2-7
TGTGCCAGCAGTTTGTGGGTTGATAGGCAGTACTTC
CASSLWVDRQYF
>TRBD2|.|TRBV13|TRBJ2-5
TGTGCCAGCAGCCTACCGCGGGGGGAGCAGACAAAAGAGACCCAGTACTTC
CASSLPRGEQTKETQYF
>.|few|TRBV5-4|TRBJ2-7
TGTGCCAGCAGCTTCGACCTTCCCAAACCGACGGACCGGCAGTACTTC
CASSFDLPKPTDRQYF
>.|many|TRBV11-3|TRBJ2-1
TGTGCCAGCAGCTTAGTATGGGACGGGTACAATGAGCAGTTCTTC
CASSLVWDGYNEQFF
>TRBD1|many|TRBV10-3|TRBJ2-1
TGTGCCATCAGTGAGATCGACAGGGGGGCCCTAAATGAGCAGTTCTTC
CAISEIDRGALNEQFF
>.|many|TRBV6-1|TRBJ2-2
TGTGCCAGCAGGTCGGGACAAACGAACACCGGGGAGCTGTTTTTT
CASRSGQTNTGELFF
>TRBD2|.|TRBV2|TRBJ2-6
TGTGCCAGCTCCGGGAGGATATCTCCCTCTGGGGCCAACGTCCTGACTTTC
CASSGRISPSGANVLTF
>.|many|TRBV12-3/TRBV12-4|TRBJ2-5
TGTGCCAGCAGTCCCGCAGGGCCCCAAGAGACCCAGTACTTC
CASSPAGPQETQYF
>.|few|TRBV9|TRBJ2-1
TGTGCCAGCAGCGTAGACCCAGGGGCCCTTTACAATGAGCAGTTCTTC
CASSVDPGALYNEQFF
>TRBD1|.|TRBV9|TRBJ1-2
TGTGCCAGCAGCGCAGAGACAGGGGGCAACTATGGCTACACCTTC
CASSAETGGNYGYTF
>.|many|TRBV3-1|TRBJ2-5
TGTGCCAGCAGCCAAGACGAACGGCCGCGTCGGACCCAGTACTTC
CASSQDERPRRTQYF
>.|.|TRBV6-1|TRBJ1-3
TGTGCCAGCAGTCGCGAGGGGGGCGGAAACACCATATATTTT
CASSREGGGNTIYF
>.|.|TRBV12-3/TRBV12-4|TRBJ1-5
TGTGCCAGCAGGGCCCGGGGGAGCGGCAATCAGCCCCAGCATTTT
CASRARGSGNQPQHF
>.|few|TRBV6-1|TRBJ1-1
TGTGCCAGCAGCGACACAGTAATCACTGAAGCTTTCTTT
CASSDTVITEAFF